What follows describes a single T cell receptor beta chain. The CDR3 has 19 amino acids. Original handling: Estimates of nucleated cell counts were drawn from the amplification of reference gene primers. TCRdb keeps only in-frame clones here, not all; method: immunoSEQ multiplex PCR. D and trimming come from the DNA, and the V and J calls and clone size come from that table. The sample lists about 120,000 clones, roughly 76% occurring once. The data were taken from a study of blood T cell repertoires in COVID-19. Study as a whole: Collection of acute and convalescent COVID-19 samples took place in the United States, Italy and Spain. Nucleic acid was either cDNA or gDNA, and it came from T cells, B-cell-depleted T cells, or PBMCs.

The source is a human donor in a cohort sampled during active COVID-19. Sequencing was done on a sample of peripheral blood. This chain links TRBV21-1 with TRBJ2-7; the table's D call of TRBD2 was not tested on the DNA. TRBV21-1 has pseudogene status. This CDR3 is CASNNLGLAGTRKPDEQYF. CDR3 bases: TGTGCCAGCAACAACCTAGGACTAGCGGGGACACGTAAACCTGACGAGCAGTACTTC.